A selection of T cell receptor beta chains follows, all from one sample in a study of blood T cell repertoires in COVID-19. Assay used: immunoSEQ multiplex PCR; TCRdb lists only in-frame clones, some missing. The sample consists of over 200,000 clones, 75% to 90% of them appearing once. The sample comprised peripheral blood. The receptors stem from a human donor in a cohort sampled during active COVID-19. Both conserved end residues are part of each CDR3. D genes are given only for firm matches. Rows give clone size only sometimes, using once, few, many, or a class for an expanded clone.

TRBJ1-1 | TRBV11-3 | NA | few | CASSISGGSEAFF | TGTGCCAGCAGTATTTCGGGGGGTTCTGAAGCTTTCTTT
TRBJ1-1 | TRBV27 | NA | few | CASSFPGRTEAFF | TGTGCCAGCAGTTTTCCGGGTAGGACTGAAGCTTTCTTT
TRBJ2-7 | TRBV18 | TRBD1 | NA | CASSRTTGAFRNYEQYF | TGTGCCAGCTCACGGACCACAGGGGCCTTCCGGAACTACGAGCAGTACTTC
TRBJ1-4 | TRBV7-2 | TRBD1 | NA | CASSQRTGMEKLFF | TGTGCCAGCAGCCAGAGGACAGGGATGGAAAAACTGTTTTTT
TRBJ1-1 | TRBV7-9 | NA | NA | CASSLNGGQGRTEAFF | TGTGCCAGCAGCTTGAATGGTGGGCAGGGGCGCACTGAAGCTTTCTTT
TRBJ2-5 | TRBV5-1 | TRBD1 | NA | CASSRGTGVQETQYF | TGCGCCAGCAGCAGAGGGACAGGGGTTCAAGAGACCCAGTACTTC
TRBJ2-7 | TRBV5-5 | TRBD1 | once | CASSQPGQEDEQYF | TGTGCCAGCAGCCAACCGGGACAGGAGGATGAGCAGTACTTC
TRBJ2-1 | TRBV11-2 | TRBD2 | NA | CASSPVRTSGNEQFF | TGTGCCAGCAGTCCGGTTCGGACTAGCGGGAATGAGCAGTTCTTC
TRBJ2-7 | TRBV7-2 | NA | NA | CASSLDWYEQYF | TGTGCCAGCAGCTTAGACTGGTACGAGCAGTACTTC
TRBJ2-7 | TRBV6-5 | NA | NA | CASSYVQSPYGEQYF | TGTGCCAGCAGTTACGTCCAGTCCCCTTATGGCGAGCAGTACTTC
TRBJ2-7 | TRBV15 | NA | NA | CATSRDRGFSSYEQYF | TGTGCCACCAGCAGAGATCGTGGTTTTAGCTCCTACGAGCAGTACTTC
TRBJ2-7 | TRBV28 | TRBD2 | NA | CASSSWDYSYEQYF | TGTGCCAGCAGTTCCTGGGACTACTCCTACGAGCAGTACTTC
TRBJ2-7 | TRBV5-1 | TRBD1 | NA | CASSWDVRDRAYEQYF | TGCGCCAGCAGCTGGGACGTCCGGGACAGGGCCTACGAGCAGTACTTC
TRBJ1-3 | TRBV5-6 | NA | NA | CASSAATGSGNTIYF | TGTGCCAGCAGCGCAGCGACAGGCTCTGGAAACACCATATATTTT
TRBJ1-1 | TRBV18 | NA | NA | CASSPGHLNTEAFF | TGTGCCAGCTCTCCTGGACACCTCAACACTGAAGCTTTCTTT
TRBJ1-1 | TRBV6-2/TRBV6-3 | TRBD1 | NA | CASSYSIVTGGGFSTEAFF | TGTGCCAGCAGTTACTCGATAGTAACAGGGGGCGGATTCAGCACTGAAGCTTTCTTT
TRBJ1-2 | TRBV29-1 | NA | NA | CSVAQTNYGYTF | TGCAGCGTTGCTCAGACTAACTATGGCTACACCTTC
TRBJ1-5 | TRBV11-2 | NA | NA | CASSLDWIGGQPQHF | TGTGCCAGCAGCTTAGACTGGATCGGGGGACAGCCCCAGCATTTT
TRBJ2-7 | TRBV2 | TRBD1 | NA | CASRDRDVTYEQYF | TGTGCCAGCAGGGACAGGGATGTAACCTACGAGCAGTACTTC
TRBJ2-5 | TRBV5-6 | TRBD2 | NA | CASSLTRGGLRETQYF | TGTGCCAGCAGCTTAACCCGGGGGGGGCTTAGGGAGACCCAGTACTTC
TRBJ2-7 | TRBV6-1 | NA | NA | CASSERGGPYEQYF | TGTGCCAGCAGTGAAAGGGGGGGCCCATACGAGCAGTACTTC
TRBJ2-7 | TRBV18 | TRBD2 | NA | CASSLAGGPSGEQYF | TGTGCCAGCTCCCTAGCGGGAGGGCCGTCGGGTGAGCAGTACTTC
TRBJ1-2 | TRBV6-5 | TRBD1 | few | CASSYVQGAYISYTF | TGTGCCAGCAGTTACGTCCAGGGGGCGTACATTAGCTACACCTTC
TRBJ2-7 | TRBV7-3 | NA | NA | CASSLGQPYEQYF | TGTGCCAGCAGCTTAGGGCAGCCCTACGAGCAGTACTTC
TRBJ2-1 | TRBV24-1 | TRBD2 | NA | CAAGTSGRDSSNEQFF | TGTGCCGCTGGGACTAGCGGGAGGGATTCAAGCAATGAGCAGTTCTTC
TRBJ2-7 | TRBV30 | TRBD1 | NA | CACQTGPYEQYF | TGTGCCTGCCAGACAGGGCCCTACGAGCAGTACTTC
TRBJ1-2 | TRBV7-2 | TRBD1 | NA | CASSYRDSIPHGYTF | TGTGCCAGCAGCTACCGGGACAGTATCCCCCATGGCTACACCTTC
TRBJ1-2 | TRBV24-1 | TRBD1 | NA | CATSDPGRGQGYGYTF | TGTGCCACCAGTGATCCCGGCCGTGGACAGGGCTATGGCTACACCTTC
TRBJ1-2 | TRBV7-9 | NA | few | CASSTPRALGGYGYTF | TGTGCCAGCAGCACACCCAGGGCCTTAGGCGGCTATGGCTACACCTTC
TRBJ2-1 | TRBV4-3 | TRBD2 | NA | CASSQESSGKYEQFF | TGCGCCAGCAGCCAAGAGAGTAGCGGGAAGTATGAGCAGTTCTTC